Presented here are 18 T cell receptor beta chains from one specimen sequenced in a study of cytomegalovirus exposure and HLA in healthy donors. A multiplex PCR was run with 60 Vbeta primers and 13 Jbeta primers. Profiled with immunoSEQ multiplex PCR; TCRdb holds only in-frame clones, not every one. The sample has about 110,000 clones; around 86% are singletons. The specimen was PBMCs. These receptors were obtained from a man between 35 and 55 years old in good health and CMV-seronegative.

The chain combines TRBV2 with TRBJ2-7; TRBD1 matches at 12 bases. Germline trimming cut 3 bases from V and 2 bases from J; bases unmatched to any gene: 5. Germline V gives CDR1 SNHLY, CDR2 FYNNEI. This CDR3 has 16 amino acids. The CDR3 region has the DNA TGTGCCAGCAGTGACCGGGACAGGGGGCTGACCTACGAGCAGTACTTC. Amino acid sequence: CASSDRDRGLTYEQYF.

The V gene is TRBV19, the J gene TRBJ1-2, with D tentatively TRBD1 (6 bases). V gave up 3 bases and J gave up 0 bases, with 17 bases separating them. The CDR3 extends over 17 amino acids. Germline-derived CDR1 and CDR2 are LNHDA and SQIVND (reference sequence). CDR3 coding DNA: TGTGCCAGTAGTATTAGGACAGCCGTCTACACTAACTATGGCTACACCTTC. Translating gives CASSIRTAVYTNYGYTF.

On this clone itself: Other nucleotide sequences from this sample produce the same CDR3. The chain has TRBV7-2 and TRBJ1-1, with D unresolved. The CDR3 spans 14 residues. Germline values: CDR1 SGHTA, CDR2 FQGNSA. The germline V and J ends were trimmed by 5 bases and 1 base, with 11 bases remaining between them. The CDR3 reads CASSLRTGNTEAFF. In DNA form, the CDR3 reads TGTGCCAGCAGCCTGAGGACTGGGAACACTGAAGCTTTCTTT. Filled out from reference TRBV7-2 and TRBJ1-1, the complete variable domain reads GAGVSQSPSNKVTEKGKDVELRCDPISGHTALYWYRQSLGQGLEFLIYFQGNSAPDKSGLPSDRFSAERTGGSVSTLTIQRTQQEDSAVYLCASSLRTGNTEAFFGQGTRLTVV.

The rearrangement joins TRBV28 to TRBJ1-1; a weak D match, TRBD1 (5 bases). V lost 5 bases, J lost 11 bases, and 15 bases lay in between. The CDR3 sequence is 12 residues long. Germline-derived CDR1 and CDR2 are MDHEN and SYDVKM. The CDR3 is CASSIRGAGAFF. The CDR3 DNA reads as TGTGCCAGCAGTATTAGGGGTGCCGGGGCTTTCTTT.

The V and J genes are TRBV5-1 and TRBJ1-5; no reliable D call. Germline V gives CDR1 SGHRS, CDR2 YFSETQ. This CDR3 region has 15 residues. Trimming pared 4 bases from V and 0 bases from J, leaving 11 bases between. As DNA, the CDR3 is TGCGCCAGCAGCCCGGACGGGGATAGCAATCAGCCCCAGCATTTT. Its translation is CASSPDGDSNQPQHF.

This sequence joins TRBV29-1 and TRBJ1-2; perhaps TRBD1 as D (6 bases). Trimming cost V 4 bases and J 0 bases, with 9 bases left between them. The V gene's germline CDR1 is SQVTM and CDR2 ANQGSEA. The CDR3 covers 13 residues. The CDR3 DNA reads as TGCAGCGTTGCGACAGGTGCTAACTATGGCTACACCTTC. Amino acid sequence: CSVATGANYGYTF.

V and J are TRBV6-5 and TRBJ2-1; possible D gene TRBD1, 5 bases. V shed 6 bases and J shed 0 bases, with 12 bases lying between them. CDR1 and CDR2 from the germline V gene are MNHEY and SVGAGI. This CDR3 is 15 amino acids long. For the CDR3, the DNA is TGTGCCAGCAGCCCCCAGGGTAGCTCCTACAATGAGCAGTTCTTC. Its protein is CASSPQGSSYNEQFF.

V is TRBV18 and J is TRBJ2-5; 10 bases are a match to TRBD1. The junction had 7 bases not matched to a gene; V was cut back by 4 bases and J by 5 bases. This CDR3 contains 15 residues. Germline CDR1 is KGHSH and CDR2 is LQKENI. This CDR3 reads CASSQTTGGGETQYF. CDR3 nucleotide sequence: TGTGCCAGCTCACAGACGACAGGGGGCGGGGAGACCCAGTACTTC.

The chain has TRBV6-5 and TRBJ1-1, with 10 bases matching TRBD1. V trimming: 5 bases; J trimming: 11 bases; junction bases outside the gene matches: 8. This CDR3 contains 13 residues. Germline values: CDR1 MNHEY, CDR2 SVGAGI. This CDR3 reads CASSPPGQGSAFF. CDR3 coding DNA: TGTGCCAGCAGTCCGCCGGGACAGGGGTCTGCTTTCTTT.

The V call is TRBV13, the J call TRBJ1-3; possibly TRBD1 for D (6 bases). CDR3 length: 14 residues. The germline V gene has CDR1 PRHDT and CDR2 FYEKMQ (reference sequence). Between the trimmed V and J ends, which lost 3 bases and 2 bases, there was a span of 8 bases. The CDR3 here is CASSFTGTGNTIYF. The CDR3 coding sequence is TGTGCCAGCAGCTTCACAGGGACTGGAAACACCATATATTTT.

The chain links TRBV7-9 to TRBJ1-5, with a possible D match to TRBD1 (6 bases). There are 13 residues in the CDR3. Per germline, CDR1 SEHNR and CDR2 FQNEAQ (reference sequence). The germline V and J ends were trimmed by 5 bases and 5 bases, with 10 bases remaining between them. As DNA, the CDR3 is TGTGCCAGCAGCCCCTCAGGGGATCAGCCCCAGCATTTT. As protein: CASSPSGDQPQHF.

The chain uses TRBV25-1 and TRBJ1-4, with 9 bases identical to TRBD1. The CDR3 is made up of 16 amino acids. Germline CDR1 reads MGHDK; CDR2 reads SYGVNS. The V gene end was trimmed by 4 bases and the J gene end by 8 bases; junction bases not matched to a gene: 11. CDR3 in amino acids: CASSGTGVGTEEKLFF. Here the CDR3 DNA reads TGTGCCAGCAGTGGGACAGGGGTTGGTACAGAGGAAAAACTGTTTTTT.

This clone was observed a single time. The chain couples TRBV4-2 to TRBJ1-1; 7 bases match TRBD1. The CDR3 has 15 amino acids. J lost 3 bases, V lost 3 bases, and 7 bases had no gene match. CDR1 and CDR2 from the germline V gene are LGHNA and YNFKEQ. The CDR3 DNA sequence: TGTGCCAGCAGCCAGATTACAGGGGCGGACACTGAAGCTTTCTTT. Translated, it gives CASSQITGADTEAFF.

This clone has only one observation. J is TRBJ2-5 and V is TRBV30, with 9 positions matching TRBD1. This CDR3 has 12 amino acids. Germline values: CDR1 GTSNPN, CDR2 SVGIG (reference sequence). V was pared by 5 bases and J by 8 bases, with 6 bases of the junction left unmatched. CDR3 bases: TGTGCCTGGGGGACAGGGCTCCTCACCCAGTACTTC. This encodes CAWGTGLLTQYF.

V and J are TRBV7-2 and TRBJ2-3; D remains ambiguous. Deletions cut 4 bases from V and 4 bases from J, with 15 bases between. The CDR3 sequence is 15 residues long. CDR1 is SGHTA and CDR2 is FQGNSA in the germline V gene. CDR3 protein: CASSSIVSMADTQYF. The CDR3 nucleotides are TGTGCCAGCAGCTCCATTGTGAGTATGGCAGATACGCAGTATTTT.

This chain links TRBV5-8 with TRBJ1-5; TRBD1 agrees at 10 bases. J gave up 1 base and V 3 bases, and 4 bases lay outside the gene matches. This CDR3 comprises 16 residues. CDR1 and CDR2 from the germline V gene are SGHTS and YDEGEE. The CDR3 spells CASSWGDRGSNQPQHF. In nucleotides, the CDR3 is TGTGCCAGCAGCTGGGGGGACAGGGGCAGCAATCAGCCCCAGCATTTT.

V usage is TRBV4-1 and J usage is TRBJ2-5; a possible D gene is TRBD2 (5 bases). V lost 0 bases to trimming and J lost 5 bases, with 7 bases between them. The length of the CDR3 is 13 residues. The germline V gene encodes CDR1 MGHRA and CDR2 YSYEKL. CDR3 DNA sequence: TGCGCCAGCAGCCAAGATTCGGGGGAGACCCAGTACTTC. Its protein product is CASSQDSGETQYF.

Only one count was recorded for this clone. The chain joins TRBV29-1 to TRBJ2-5; D perhaps matches TRBD1 (6 bases). Germline CDR1 and CDR2: SQVTM and ANQGSEA. The CDR3 totals 12 residues. V lost 6 bases to trimming and J lost 4 bases, with 12 bases between them. The CDR3 protein is CSVLQGSETQYF. DNA of the CDR3: TGCAGCGTGCTACAGGGTTCAGAGACCCAGTACTTC.